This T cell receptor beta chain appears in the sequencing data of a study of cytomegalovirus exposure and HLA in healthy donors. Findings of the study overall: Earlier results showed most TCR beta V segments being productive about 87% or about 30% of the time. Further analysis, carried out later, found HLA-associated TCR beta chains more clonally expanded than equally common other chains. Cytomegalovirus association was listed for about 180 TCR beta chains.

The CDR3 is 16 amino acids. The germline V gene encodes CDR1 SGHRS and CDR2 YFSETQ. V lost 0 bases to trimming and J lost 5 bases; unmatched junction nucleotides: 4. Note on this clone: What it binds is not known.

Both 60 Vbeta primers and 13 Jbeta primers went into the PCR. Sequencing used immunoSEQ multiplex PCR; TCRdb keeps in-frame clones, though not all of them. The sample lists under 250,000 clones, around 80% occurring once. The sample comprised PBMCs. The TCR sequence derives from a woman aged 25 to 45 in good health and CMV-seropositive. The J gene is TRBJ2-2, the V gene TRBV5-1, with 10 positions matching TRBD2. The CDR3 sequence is CASSLGLAGVTGELFF. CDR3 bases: TGCGCCAGCAGCTTGGGGCTAGCGGGAGTAACCGGGGAGCTGTTTTTT.